Below are 18 T cell receptor beta chains sequenced from a single sample in a study of beta chain features in type 1 diabetes. Sequenced material consisted of expressed TCRB transcripts (all of the isolated RNA was reverse transcribed). The protocol was immunoSEQ multiplex PCR, while the TCRdb copy is restricted to in-frame clones and leaves out a portion. The table includes 140,000 or so clones, 9.2% detected once. Material: central memory CD4+ T cells from blood. All receptors derive from a young man in good health.

This clone was seen a handful of times. This chain joins TRBV9 and TRBJ1-2; 7 bases are shared with TRBD1. Trimming removed 5 bases from V and 6 bases from J; junction bases left unmatched: 13. CDR1 and CDR2 from the germline V gene are SGDLS and YYNGEE. The CDR3 runs 15 residues. The CDR3 DNA is TGTGCCAGCAGTACGGTAGGGGGCTGGGGGAATGGCTACACCTTC. It is translated as CASSTVGGWGNGYTF. Using reference TRBV9 and TRBJ1-2 for the parts outside the CDR3, the full variable domain is DSGVTQTPKHLITATGQRVTLRCSPRSGDLSVYWYQQSLDQGLQFLIQYYNGEERAKGNILERFSAQQFPDLHSELNLSSLELGDSALYFCASSTVGGWGNGYTFGSGTRLTVV.

This clone occurred many times. The identical CDR3 is also encoded by other nucleotide sequences in the sample. The chain uses TRBV7-9 and TRBJ2-5; TRBD2 matches at 9 bases. Germline CDR1 and CDR2: SEHNR and FQNEAQ (reference sequence). CDR3 length: 14 residues. V lost 3 bases to trimming and J lost 1 base; unmatched junction nucleotides: 0. CDR3 sequence: CASSLTSGQETQYF. DNA for the CDR3: TGTGCCAGCAGCTTGACTAGCGGCCAAGAGACCCAGTACTTC.

This clone was detected only a few times. The chain uses TRBV10-3 and TRBJ1-2, with D perhaps TRBD1 (6 bases). Germline V gives CDR1 ENHRY, CDR2 SYGVKD. CDR3 length: 14 amino acids. Trimming shortened V by 5 bases and J by 4 bases, and 14 bases separated the two germline ends. DNA of the CDR3: TGTGCCATCAGTTTGGACAGCATATCCTATGGCTACACCTTC. Translating it yields CAISLDSISYGYTF.

This clone was picked up many times. J is TRBJ1-4 and V is TRBV7-9, with no clear D. The length of the CDR3 is 14 residues. CDR1 and CDR2 from the germline V gene are SEHNR and FQNEAQ (reference sequence). V was shortened by 7 bases and J by 4 bases, with 13 bases between the two germline ends. This CDR3 is CASIRDRGNEKLFF. The CDR3 DNA follows: TGTGCCAGCATCCGAGATCGGGGTAATGAAAAACTGTTTTTT.

This clone was counted between two and nine times. V gene TRBV30 combines with J gene TRBJ2-6; D may be TRBD2 (5 bases). The germline V gene encodes CDR1 GTSNPN and CDR2 SVGIG (reference sequence). The length of the CDR3 is 17 residues. Deletions cut 0 bases from V and 0 bases from J, with 12 bases between. The CDR3 sequence: CAWSVTGFRSGANVLTF. DNA for the CDR3: TGTGCCTGGAGTGTAACGGGGTTCCGCTCTGGGGCCAACGTCCTGACTTTC.

This chain uses TRBV30 with TRBJ2-7; a weak D match, TRBD2 (5 bases). CDR1 GTSNPN and CDR2 SVGIG come from the germline V gene (reference sequence). V lost 4 bases to trimming and J lost 3 bases, with 13 bases between them. The CDR3 is made up of 13 amino acids. The CDR3 spells CAWTAGSGYEQYF. The CDR3 nucleotides are TGTGCCTGGACCGCTGGCAGCGGCTACGAGCAGTACTTC.

The V call is TRBV7-6, the J call TRBJ2-7; TRBD1 matches at 8 bases. Germline values: CDR1 SGHVS, CDR2 FNYEAQ. The CDR3 consists of 13 residues. Losses at the gene ends were 5 bases for V and 8 bases for J; bases not matched to a gene: 8. This CDR3 is CASSQTGQGQQYF. The CDR3 DNA is TGTGCCAGCAGCCAAACAGGACAGGGCCAGCAGTACTTC.

This clone was found many times. V and J are TRBV27 and TRBJ1-5; unclear D gene. Looked up from germline, CDR1 is MNHEY and CDR2 is SMNVEV (reference sequence). This CDR3 comprises 13 residues. V was clipped by 5 bases and J by 0 bases, with 5 bases between them. The CDR3 bases are TGTGCCAGCAGTAGACTTAGCAATCAGCCCCAGCATTTT. Translation gives CASSRLSNQPQHF.

This chain links TRBV5-4 with TRBJ2-3; 11 nucleotides agree with TRBD2. Germline V gene lookup returns CDR1 SGHNT and CDR2 YYREEE (reference sequence). V shed 0 bases, J shed 6 bases, and the junction held 9 bases outside the gene matches. The CDR3 length is 17 residues. The CDR3 sequence: CASSLGASGGSVDTQYF. CDR3 DNA sequence: TGTGCCAGCAGCTTGGGAGCTAGCGGGGGGTCTGTGGATACGCAGTATTTT. The full variable domain, rest sourced from reference TRBV5-4 and TRBJ2-3, is ETGVTQSPTHLIKTRGQQVTLRCSSQSGHNTVSWYQQALGQGPQFIFQYYREEENGRGNFPPRFSGLQFPNYSSELNVNALELDDSALYLCASSLGASGGSVDTQYFGPGTRLTVL.

The chain joins TRBV7-2 to TRBJ2-7; perhaps TRBD2 as D (6 bases). The CDR3 has 15 residues. Looked up from germline, CDR1 is SGHTA and CDR2 is FQGNSA. V dropped 5 bases and J dropped 4 bases, with 18 bases sitting between them. The chain's CDR3 is CASSPPQGGRYEQYF. DNA for the CDR3: TGTGCCAGCAGCCCCCCGCAGGGAGGCAGGTACGAGCAGTACTTC. The whole variable domain, remainder taken from reference TRBV7-2 and TRBJ2-7, is GAGVSQSPSNKVTEKGKDVELRCDPISGHTALYWYRQSLGQGLEFLIYFQGNSAPDKSGLPSDRFSAERTGGSVSTLTIQRTQQEDSAVYLCASSPPQGGRYEQYFGPGTRLTVT.

This chain links TRBV13 with TRBJ2-7; 11 positions match TRBD1. The CDR3 contains 17 residues. V was pared by 0 bases and J by 0 bases, with 4 bases of the junction left unmatched. Germline values: CDR1 PRHDT, CDR2 FYEKMQ (reference sequence). The CDR3 DNA reads as TGTGCCAGCAGCTTAGGGGGGACAGGGGGGAGCTCCTACGAGCAGTACTTC. Amino acids: CASSLGGTGGSSYEQYF.

This clone has just a few counts. The chain couples TRBV4-2 to TRBJ1-2, with 8 bases matching TRBD1. Germline CDR1 reads LGHNA; CDR2 reads YNFKEQ. V shed 0 bases, J shed 7 bases, and the junction held 7 bases outside the gene matches. This CDR3 is built from 15 residues. Here the CDR3 reads CASSQDLQGVSGYTF. As DNA, the CDR3 is TGTGCCAGCAGCCAAGATTTACAGGGGGTCTCTGGCTACACCTTC.

V gene TRBV7-8 combines with J gene TRBJ2-1; 11 bases line up with TRBD2. This CDR3 region has 15 residues. CDR1 SGHVS and CDR2 FQNEAQ come from the germline V gene. The J segment lost 8 bases and the V segment lost 5 bases, leaving 8 bases of the junction unmatched. As DNA, the CDR3 is TGTGCCAGCAGCGGTAGCGGGGGGGCCTTTTATGAGCAGTTCTTC. Its protein product is CASSGSGGAFYEQFF. Full variable domain (remainder filled in from reference TRBV7-8 and TRBJ2-1): GAGVSQSPRYKVAKRGQDVALRCDPISGHVSLFWYQQALGQGPEFLTYFQNEAQLDKSGLPSDRFFAERPEGSVSTLKIQRTQQEDSAVYLCASSGSGGAFYEQFFGPGTRLTVL.

At least ten counts were recorded for this clone. The chain carries TRBV4-2 and TRBJ2-5; a weak D match, TRBD2 (5 bases). There are 14 residues in the CDR3. Germline V gives CDR1 LGHNA, CDR2 YNFKEQ. V was shortened by 5 bases and J by 2 bases, with 12 bases between the two germline ends. CDR3 nucleotide sequence: TGTGCCAGCAGCAATCGGGGTGAACAAGAGACCCAGTACTTC. This sequence encodes CASSNRGEQETQYF.

This chain links TRBV5-1 with TRBJ1-2, with no clear D. Deletions cut 2 bases from V and 8 bases from J, with 10 bases between. Germline V gene sequence: CDR1 SGHRS, CDR2 YFSETQ. The CDR3 runs to 12 residues. CDR3 protein: CASSLPPGGYTF. Written as DNA, the CDR3 is TGCGCCAGCAGCTTACCACCGGGAGGCTACACCTTC.

The table lists this clone with a few counts. The chain is built from TRBV4-3 and TRBJ1-2; no definite D call. The germline gives CDR1 LGHNA, CDR2 YSLEER. V lost 0 bases, J lost 4 bases, and 6 bases lay in between. There are 13 residues in the CDR3. The CDR3 loop reads CASSQDRSYGYTF. In DNA, the CDR3 is TGCGCCAGCAGCCAAGACAGATCCTATGGCTACACCTTC.

This chain uses TRBV28 with TRBJ2-4, with 7 bases matching TRBD1. The length of the CDR3 is 15 residues. Germline loops: CDR1 MDHEN, CDR2 SYDVKM. Losses at the gene ends were 5 bases for V and 3 bases for J; bases not matched to a gene: 7. The CDR3 bases are TGTGCCAGCAGTACCGCCGACAGGGTCAAAAACATTCAGTACTTC. It yields the protein CASSTADRVKNIQYF.

The J gene is TRBJ2-6, the V gene TRBV9; D is possibly TRBD1 (5 bases). V was shortened by 4 bases and J by 0 bases, with 11 bases between the two germline ends. This CDR3 comprises 16 residues. Germline CDR1 and CDR2: SGDLS and YYNGEE. CDR3 nucleotides: TGTGCCAGCAGCAAGGACATCTCCTCTGGGGCCAACGTCCTGACTTTC. Translation: CASSKDISSGANVLTF.